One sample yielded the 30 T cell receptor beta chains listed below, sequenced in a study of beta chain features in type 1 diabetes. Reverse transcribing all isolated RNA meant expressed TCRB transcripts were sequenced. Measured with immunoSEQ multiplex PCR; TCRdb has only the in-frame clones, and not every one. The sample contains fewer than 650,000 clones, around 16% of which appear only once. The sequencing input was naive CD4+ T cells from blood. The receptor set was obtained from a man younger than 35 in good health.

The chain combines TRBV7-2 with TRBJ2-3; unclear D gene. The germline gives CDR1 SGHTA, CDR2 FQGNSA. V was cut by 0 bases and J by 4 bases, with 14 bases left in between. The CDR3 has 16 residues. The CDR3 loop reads CASSLALRSGSDTQYF. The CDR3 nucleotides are TGTGCCAGCAGCTTAGCGCTCCGCTCGGGCTCAGATACGCAGTATTTT.

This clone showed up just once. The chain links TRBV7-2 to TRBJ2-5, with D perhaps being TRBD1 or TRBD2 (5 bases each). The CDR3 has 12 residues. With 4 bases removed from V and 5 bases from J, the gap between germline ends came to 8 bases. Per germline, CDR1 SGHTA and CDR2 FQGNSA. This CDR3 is CASSSGAETQYF. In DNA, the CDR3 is TGTGCCAGCAGCTCCGGGGCGGAGACCCAGTACTTC.

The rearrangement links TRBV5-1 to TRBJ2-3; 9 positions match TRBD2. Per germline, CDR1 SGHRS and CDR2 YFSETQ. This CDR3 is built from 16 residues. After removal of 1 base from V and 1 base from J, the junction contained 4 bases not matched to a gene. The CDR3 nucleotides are TGCGCCAGCAGCTTGAGAGTAGCGGGAGGCACAGATACGCAGTATTTT. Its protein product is CASSLRVAGGTDTQYF.

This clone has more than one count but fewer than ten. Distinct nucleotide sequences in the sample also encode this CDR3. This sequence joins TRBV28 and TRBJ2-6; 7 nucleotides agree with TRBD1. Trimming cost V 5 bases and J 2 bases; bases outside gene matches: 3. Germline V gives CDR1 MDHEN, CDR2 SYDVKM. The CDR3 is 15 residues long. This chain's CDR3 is CASSLGGAGANVLTF. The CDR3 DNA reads TGTGCCAGCAGTCTAGGGGGCGCTGGGGCCAACGTCCTGACTTTC. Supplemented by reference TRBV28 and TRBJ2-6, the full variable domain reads DVKVTQSSRYLVKRTGEKVFLECVQDMDHENMFWYRQDPGLGLRLIYFSYDVKMKEKGDIPEGYSVSREKKERFSLILESASTNQTSMYLCASSLGGAGANVLTFGAGSRLTVL.

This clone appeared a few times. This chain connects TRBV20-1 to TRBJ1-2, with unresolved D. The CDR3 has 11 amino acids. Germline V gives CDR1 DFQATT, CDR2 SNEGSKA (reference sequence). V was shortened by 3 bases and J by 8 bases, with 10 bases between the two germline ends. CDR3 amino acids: CSASVGRGYTF. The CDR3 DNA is TGCAGTGCTAGTGTGGGTCGGGGCTACACCTTC.

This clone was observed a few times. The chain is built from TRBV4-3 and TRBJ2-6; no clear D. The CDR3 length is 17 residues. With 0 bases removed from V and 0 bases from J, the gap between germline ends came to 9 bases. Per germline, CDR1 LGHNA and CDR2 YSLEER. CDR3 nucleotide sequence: TGCGCCAGCAGCCAAGATTTTCCCAGCTCTGGGGCCAACGTCCTGACTTTC. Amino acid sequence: CASSQDFPSSGANVLTF.

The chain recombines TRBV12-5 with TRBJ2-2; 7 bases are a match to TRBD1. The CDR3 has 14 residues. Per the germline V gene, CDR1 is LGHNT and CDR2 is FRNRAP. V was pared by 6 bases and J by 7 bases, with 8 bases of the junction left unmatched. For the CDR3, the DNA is TGTGCTAGTGGATACTCAGGGGGTGGCGGGGAGCTGTTTTTT. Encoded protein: CASGYSGGGGELFF. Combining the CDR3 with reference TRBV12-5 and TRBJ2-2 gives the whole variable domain DARVTQTPRHKVTEMGQEVTMRCQPILGHNTVFWYRQTMMQGLELLAYFRNRAPLDDSGMPKDRFSAEMPDATLATLKIQPSEPRDSAVYFCASGYSGGGGELFFGEGSRLTVL.

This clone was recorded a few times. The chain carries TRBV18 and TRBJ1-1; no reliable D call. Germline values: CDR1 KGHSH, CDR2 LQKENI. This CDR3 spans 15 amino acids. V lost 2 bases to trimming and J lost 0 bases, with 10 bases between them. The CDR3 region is CASSPMTGLNTEAFF. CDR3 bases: TGTGCCAGCTCACCAATGACGGGGTTGAACACTGAAGCTTTCTTT.

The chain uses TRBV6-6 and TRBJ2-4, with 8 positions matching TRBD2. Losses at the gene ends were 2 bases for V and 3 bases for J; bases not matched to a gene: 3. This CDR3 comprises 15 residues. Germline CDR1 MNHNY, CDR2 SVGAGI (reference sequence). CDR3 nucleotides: TGTGCCAGCAGTTACAGCGGGAGTGACAAAAACATTCAGTACTTC. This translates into CASSYSGSDKNIQYF.

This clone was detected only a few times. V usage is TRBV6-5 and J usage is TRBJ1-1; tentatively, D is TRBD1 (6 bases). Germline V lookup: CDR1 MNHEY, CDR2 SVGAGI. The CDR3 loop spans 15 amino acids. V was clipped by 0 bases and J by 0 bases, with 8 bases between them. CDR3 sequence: CASSYSGALNTEAFF. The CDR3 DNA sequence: TGTGCCAGCAGTTACTCGGGGGCTTTGAACACTGAAGCTTTCTTT.

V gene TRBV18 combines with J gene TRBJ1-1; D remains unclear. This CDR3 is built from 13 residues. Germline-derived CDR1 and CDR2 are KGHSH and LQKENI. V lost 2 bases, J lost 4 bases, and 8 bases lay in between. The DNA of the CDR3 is TGTGCCAGCTCACCAGACCTTACCACTGAAGCTTTCTTT. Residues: CASSPDLTTEAFF.

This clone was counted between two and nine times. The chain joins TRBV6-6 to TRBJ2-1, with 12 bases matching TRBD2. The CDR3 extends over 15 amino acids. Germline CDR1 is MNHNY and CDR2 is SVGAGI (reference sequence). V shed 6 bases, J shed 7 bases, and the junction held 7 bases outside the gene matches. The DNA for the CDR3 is TGTGCCAGCAGCCCCGGGGGACTAGCGGGTAATGAGCAGTTCTTC. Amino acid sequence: CASSPGGLAGNEQFF.

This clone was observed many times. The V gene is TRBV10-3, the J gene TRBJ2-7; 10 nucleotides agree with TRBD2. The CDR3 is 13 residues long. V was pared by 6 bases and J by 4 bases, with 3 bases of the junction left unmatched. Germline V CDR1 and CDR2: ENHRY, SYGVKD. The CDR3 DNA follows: TGTGCCATCAGCCCGACTAGCGGGTACGAGCAGTACTTC. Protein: CAISPTSGYEQYF.

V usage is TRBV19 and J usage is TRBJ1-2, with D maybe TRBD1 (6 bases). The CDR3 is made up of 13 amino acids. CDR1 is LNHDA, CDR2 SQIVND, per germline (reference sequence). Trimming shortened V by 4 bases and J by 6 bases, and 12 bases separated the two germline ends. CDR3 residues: CASSNDRFNGYTF. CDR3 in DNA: TGTGCCAGTAGTAACGACAGGTTCAATGGCTACACCTTC.

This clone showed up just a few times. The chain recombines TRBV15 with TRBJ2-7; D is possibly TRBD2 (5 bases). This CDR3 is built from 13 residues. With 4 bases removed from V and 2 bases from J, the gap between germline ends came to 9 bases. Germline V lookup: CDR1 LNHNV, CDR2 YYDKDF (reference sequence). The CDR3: CATSKQRAYEQYF. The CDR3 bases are TGTGCCACCAGCAAACAGAGGGCCTACGAGCAGTACTTC.

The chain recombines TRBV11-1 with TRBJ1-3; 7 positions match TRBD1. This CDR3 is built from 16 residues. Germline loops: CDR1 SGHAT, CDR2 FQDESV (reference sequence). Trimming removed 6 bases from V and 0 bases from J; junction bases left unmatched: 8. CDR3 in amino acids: CASRHGQANSGNTIYF. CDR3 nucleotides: TGTGCCAGCAGACATGGACAGGCCAACTCTGGAAACACCATATATTTT.

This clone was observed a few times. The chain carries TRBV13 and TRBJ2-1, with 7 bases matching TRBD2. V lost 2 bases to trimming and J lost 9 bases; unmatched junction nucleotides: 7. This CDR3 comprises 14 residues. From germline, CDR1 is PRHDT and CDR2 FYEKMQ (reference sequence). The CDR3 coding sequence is TGTGCCAGCAGCTTAAACAGCCTAGCGGCTGAGCAGTTCTTC. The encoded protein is CASSLNSLAAEQFF.

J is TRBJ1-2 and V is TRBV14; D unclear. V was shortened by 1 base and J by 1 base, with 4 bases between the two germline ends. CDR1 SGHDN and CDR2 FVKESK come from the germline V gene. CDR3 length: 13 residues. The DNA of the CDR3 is TGTGCCAGCAGCCAAGTCAGTAACTATGGCTACACCTTC. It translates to CASSQVSNYGYTF.

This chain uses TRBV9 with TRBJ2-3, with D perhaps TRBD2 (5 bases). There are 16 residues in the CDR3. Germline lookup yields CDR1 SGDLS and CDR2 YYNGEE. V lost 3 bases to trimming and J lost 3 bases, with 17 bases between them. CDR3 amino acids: CASSAPGLGATDTQYF. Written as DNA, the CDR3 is TGTGCCAGCAGCGCCCCTGGTCTGGGAGCTACAGATACGCAGTATTTT.

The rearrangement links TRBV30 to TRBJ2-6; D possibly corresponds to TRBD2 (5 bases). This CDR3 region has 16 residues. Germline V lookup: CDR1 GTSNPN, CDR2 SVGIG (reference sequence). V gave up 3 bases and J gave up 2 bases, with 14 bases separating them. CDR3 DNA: TGTGCCTGGAGAGTAGGACTTTTCGCTGGGGCCAACGTCCTGACTTTC. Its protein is CAWRVGLFAGANVLTF.

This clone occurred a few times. CDR3 protein: CASSVDQGTLYEQYF. Written as DNA, the CDR3 is TGTGCCAGCAGCGTAGATCAAGGGACCCTCTACGAGCAGTACTTC. This chain joins TRBV9 and TRBJ2-7; either TRBD1 or TRBD2 may fit D (5 bases each). The V gene's germline CDR1 is SGDLS and CDR2 YYNGEE. The CDR3 is made up of 15 amino acids. V lost 0 bases and J lost 3, with 13 bases in between.

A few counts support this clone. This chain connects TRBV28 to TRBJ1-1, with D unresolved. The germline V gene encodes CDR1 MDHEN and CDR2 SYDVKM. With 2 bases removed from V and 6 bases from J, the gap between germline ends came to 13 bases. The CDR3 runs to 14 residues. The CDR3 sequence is CASSLRIRSAEAFF. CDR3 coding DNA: TGTGCCAGCAGTTTACGGATCCGCTCCGCTGAAGCTTTCTTT. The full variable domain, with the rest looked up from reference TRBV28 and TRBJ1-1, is DVKVTQSSRYLVKRTGEKVFLECVQDMDHENMFWYRQDPGLGLRLIYFSYDVKMKEKGDIPEGYSVSREKKERFSLILESASTNQTSMYLCASSLRIRSAEAFFGQGTRLTVV.

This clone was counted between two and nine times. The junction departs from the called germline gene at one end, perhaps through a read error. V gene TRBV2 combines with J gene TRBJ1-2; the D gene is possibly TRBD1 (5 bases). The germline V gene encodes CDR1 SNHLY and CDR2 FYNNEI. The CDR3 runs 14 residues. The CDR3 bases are TGTGCCAGCGGTGAGCAGGGAGTCTACTATGGCTACACCTTC. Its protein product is CASGEQGVYYGYTF.

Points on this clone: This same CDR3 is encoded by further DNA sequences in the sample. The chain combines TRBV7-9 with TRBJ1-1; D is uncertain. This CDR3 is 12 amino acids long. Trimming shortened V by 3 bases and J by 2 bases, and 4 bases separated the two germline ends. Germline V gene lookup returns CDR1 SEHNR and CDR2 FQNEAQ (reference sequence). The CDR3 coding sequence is TGTGCCAGCAGCTTCGTTAACACTGAAGCTTTCTTT. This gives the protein CASSFVNTEAFF. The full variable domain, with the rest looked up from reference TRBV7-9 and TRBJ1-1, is DTGVSQNPRHKITKRGQNVTFRCDPISEHNRLYWYRQTLGQGPEFLTYFQNEAQLEKSRLLSDRFSAERPKGSFSTLEIQRTEQGDSAMYLCASSFVNTEAFFGQGTRLTVV.

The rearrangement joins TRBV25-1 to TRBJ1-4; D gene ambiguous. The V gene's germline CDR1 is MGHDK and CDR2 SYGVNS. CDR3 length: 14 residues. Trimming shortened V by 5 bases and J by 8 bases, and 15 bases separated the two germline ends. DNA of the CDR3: TGTGCCAGCAGTACTACAGCCTCGGGGGAAAAACTGTTTTTT. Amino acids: CASSTTASGEKLFF. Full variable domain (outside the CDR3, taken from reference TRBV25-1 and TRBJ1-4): EADIYQTPRYLVIGTGKKITLECSQTMGHDKMYWYQQDPGMELHLIHYSYGVNSTEKGDLSSESTVSRIRTEHFPLTLESARPSHTSQYLCASSTTASGEKLFFGSGTQLSVL.

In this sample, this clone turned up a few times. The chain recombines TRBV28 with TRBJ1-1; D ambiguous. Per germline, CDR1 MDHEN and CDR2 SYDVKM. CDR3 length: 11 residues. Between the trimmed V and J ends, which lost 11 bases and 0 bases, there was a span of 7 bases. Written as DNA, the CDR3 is TGTGCCGCAAGGGTGAACACTGAAGCTTTCTTT. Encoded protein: CAARVNTEAFF.

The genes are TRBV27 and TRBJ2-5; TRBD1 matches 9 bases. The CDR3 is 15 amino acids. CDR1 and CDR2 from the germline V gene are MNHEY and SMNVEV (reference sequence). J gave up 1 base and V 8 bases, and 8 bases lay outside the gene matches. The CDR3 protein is CASRNRGLLQETQYF. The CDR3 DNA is TGTGCCAGCCGGAACAGGGGGCTGCTCCAAGAGACCCAGTACTTC.

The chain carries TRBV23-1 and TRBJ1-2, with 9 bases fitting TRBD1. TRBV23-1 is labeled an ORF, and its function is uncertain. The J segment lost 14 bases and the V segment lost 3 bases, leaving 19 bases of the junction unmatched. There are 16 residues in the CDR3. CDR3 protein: CASSHPNNRDRVYRTF. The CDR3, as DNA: TGCGCCAGCAGTCATCCAAACAACCGGGACAGGGTGTACAGGACCTTC.

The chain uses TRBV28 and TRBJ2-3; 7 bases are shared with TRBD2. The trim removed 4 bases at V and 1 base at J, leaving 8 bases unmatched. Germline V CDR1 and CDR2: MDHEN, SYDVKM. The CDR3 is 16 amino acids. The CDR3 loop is CASSSPSGGRTDTQYF. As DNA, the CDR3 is TGTGCCAGCAGTTCCCCTTCGGGGGGACGCACAGATACGCAGTATTTT.

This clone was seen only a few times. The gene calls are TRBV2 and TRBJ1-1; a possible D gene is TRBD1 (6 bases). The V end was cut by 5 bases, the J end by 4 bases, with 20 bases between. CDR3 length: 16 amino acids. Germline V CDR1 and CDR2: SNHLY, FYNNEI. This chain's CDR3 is CASSPQGFRYGTEAFF. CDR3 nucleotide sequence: TGTGCCAGCAGTCCACAGGGCTTCAGGTATGGCACTGAAGCTTTCTTT.